These T cell receptor beta chains were read from a single sample in a study of blood T cell repertoires in COVID-19. Sequencing used immunoSEQ multiplex PCR; TCRdb keeps in-frame clones, though not all of them. The sample carries about 26,000 clones, over 80% recorded once. Sequenced input: peripheral blood. These receptors originate from a human donor in a cohort sampled during active COVID-19. Both conserved end residues are part of each CDR3. A D gene is named only where the DNA matches it firmly. The size entry is marked missing in some rows and otherwise reads once, few, many or a size class.

D	J	V	size	CDR3	DNA
TRBD2	TRBJ2-1	TRBV5-1	NA	CASSPSGGAGEQFF	TGCGCCAGCAGCCCTAGCGGGGGGGCTGGTGAGCAGTTCTTC
TRBD1	TRBJ2-3	TRBV5-5	NA	CASSLGQGSADTQYF	TGTGCCAGCAGCTTGGGACAGGGGTCGGCAGATACGCAGTATTTT
TRBD1	TRBJ2-5	TRBV5-1	NA	CASSLTGGARETQYF	TGCGCCAGCAGCTTGACAGGGGGCGCCCGGGAGACCCAGTACTTC
TRBD1	TRBJ2-5	TRBV5-1	NA	CASSLGPDRGQQETQYF	TGCGCCAGCAGCTTGGGACCGGACAGGGGGCAACAAGAGACCCAGTACTTC
TRBD1	TRBJ2-1	TRBV11-3	NA	CASSLGGQGFYNEQFF	TGTGCCAGCAGCTTAGGTGGACAGGGTTTTTACAATGAGCAGTTCTTC
TRBD1	TRBJ2-2	TRBV5-4	NA	CASKPGQGYTGELFF	TGTGCCAGCAAACCGGGACAGGGGTACACCGGGGAGCTGTTTTTT
TRBD2	TRBJ2-3	TRBV7-9	NA	CASTSTSGGTDTQYF	TGTGCCAGCACCTCGACTAGCGGGGGCACAGATACGCAGTATTTT
NA	TRBJ1-2	TRBV2	NA	CASSVDRNYGYTF	TGTGCCAGCAGTGTGGACAGAAACTATGGCTACACCTTC
TRBD2	TRBJ2-3	TRBV14	NA	CASSLWAAGPAGDTQYF	TGTGCCAGCAGCCTCTGGGCAGCGGGGCCCGCGGGAGATACGCAGTATTTT
TRBD2	TRBJ2-3	TRBV6-5	NA	CASSPGGLLDTQYF	TGTGCCAGCAGCCCGGGGGGGCTGTTAGATACGCAGTATTTT
TRBD2	TRBJ2-2	TRBV5-6	NA	CASSPAGVNTGELFF	TGTGCCAGCAGCCCGGCGGGGGTCAACACCGGGGAGCTGTTTTTT
NA	TRBJ1-4	TRBV2	NA	CASSAAGLSEKLFF	TGTGCCAGCAGTGCGGCGGGCTTGAGTGAAAAACTGTTTTTT
NA	TRBJ1-5	TRBV19	few	CASSYSTDQPQHF	TGTGCCAGCTCCTATTCAACTGATCAGCCCCAGCATTTT
TRBD2	TRBJ2-1	TRBV11-1	NA	CASSLGLAGTEQFF	TGTGCCAGCAGTCTAGGACTAGCGGGGACTGAGCAGTTCTTC